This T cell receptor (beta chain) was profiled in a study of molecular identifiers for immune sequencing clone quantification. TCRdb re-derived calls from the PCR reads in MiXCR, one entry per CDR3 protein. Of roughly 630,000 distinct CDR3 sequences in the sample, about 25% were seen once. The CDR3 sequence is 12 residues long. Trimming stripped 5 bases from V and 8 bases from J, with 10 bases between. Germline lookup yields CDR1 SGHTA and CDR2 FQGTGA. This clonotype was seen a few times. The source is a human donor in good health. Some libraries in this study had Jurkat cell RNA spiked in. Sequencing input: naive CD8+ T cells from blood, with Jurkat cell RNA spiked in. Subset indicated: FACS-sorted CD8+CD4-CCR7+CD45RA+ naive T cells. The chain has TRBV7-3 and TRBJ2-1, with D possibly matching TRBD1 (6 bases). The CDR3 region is CASSTRGDEQFF. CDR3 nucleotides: TGTGCCAGCAGCACCAGGGGCGATGAGCAGTTCTTC. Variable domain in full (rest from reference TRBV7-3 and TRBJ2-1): GAGVSQTPSNKVTEKGKYVELRCDPISGHTALYWYRQSLGQGPEFLIYFQGTGAADDSGLPNDRFFAVRPEGSVSTLKIQRTERGDSAVYLCASSTRGDEQFFGPGTRLTVL.